This T cell receptor (beta chain) originates from a study of regulatory T cells in long-lasting Graves disease. V lost 6 bases, J lost 3 bases, and 7 bases stayed unmatched. Per the germline V gene, CDR1 is DFQATT and CDR2 is SNEGSKA (reference sequence). This CDR3 comprises 15 residues. The TCR beta library used iRepertoire HTBI primers with Arm-PCR amplification of CDR3. TCRdb re-derived calls from the multiplex PCR reads in MiXCR, one entry per CDR3 protein. Of hundreds of thousands of distinct CDR3 sequences in the sample, roughly 18% were seen once. The time point: newly diagnosed GD, antithyroid drugs for less than 3 months. Following extraction of RNA from PBMCs, that RNA was used to make the TCR library. Ten or more counts support this clonotype.

This receptor was identified in a female donor with Graves disease. Source: peripheral blood mononuclear cells (PBMCs), taken at new diagnosis, from a patient treated with antithyroid drugs. The chain is built from TRBV20-1 and TRBJ2-2, with 10 bases identical to TRBD1. The CDR3 DNA reads TGCAGTGCCAAACGACAGGGGGCTTACACCGGGGAGCTGTTTTTT. Encoded protein: CSAKRQGAYTGELFF.